A selection of T cell receptor beta chains follows, all from one sample in a study of blood T cell repertoires in COVID-19. The method was immunoSEQ multiplex PCR; TCRdb's version includes in-frame clones alone and lacks a portion of them. The table includes 25,000 to 35,000 clones, roughly 85% detected once. Sequencing was carried out using peripheral blood. The receptor set was obtained from a man older than 75 with active COVID-19. The CDR3 runs from the conserved cysteine through the conserved F or W. D genes are given only for firm matches. A clone size is listed for some rows: how often the clone was seen (once, few, many), or a class if it is expanded.

abundance	d_gene	v_gene	j_gene	CDR3nt	CDR3aa
.	TRBD1	TRBV10-3	TRBJ2-7	TGTGCCTCAACCGGGACAGGGGTGTACGAGCAGTACTTC	CASTGTGVYEQYF
.	TRBD2	TRBV3-1/TRBV3-2	TRBJ2-1	TGTGCCAGCAGCCCAGCTGGGACTAGCGGTTACAATGAGCAGTTCTTC	CASSPAGTSGYNEQFF
.	.	TRBV19	TRBJ2-1	TGTGCCAGTAGTATCCCCTCTACGCGGAGTGAGCAGTTCTTC	CASSIPSTRSEQFF
.	TRBD1	TRBV27	TRBJ1-1	TGTGCCAGCAGTTTAAGGACAGGGGGCGTCACTGAAGCTTTCTTT	CASSLRTGGVTEAFF
.	.	TRBV9	TRBJ2-5	TGTGCCAGCAGTCCAGGGGAAGAGACCCAGTACTTC	CASSPGEETQYF
.	.	TRBV11-2	TRBJ2-2	TGTGCCAGCAGCGCGGGGGCCAACACCGGGGAGCTGTTTTTT	CASSAGANTGELFF
.	.	TRBV7-2	TRBJ1-1	TGTGCCAGCAGCTTAGCTCGGGGGTCGAGGGCTTTCTTT	CASSLARGSRAFF
.	.	TRBV7-2	TRBJ1-6	TGTGCCAGCAGCCCGGGGGTAGAAGGGAATTCACCCCTCCACTTT	CASSPGVEGNSPLHF
.	.	TRBV12-2	TRBJ2-5	TGTGCAAGTCGCTCTGCCGATGTAGCGGGGCAAGAGACCCAGTACTTC	CASRSADVAGQETQYF
.	TRBD1	TRBV5-6	TRBJ1-6	TGTGCCAGCAGCATAGACAGGGTGGTCCCTAATTCACCCCTCCACTTT	CASSIDRVVPNSPLHF
once	TRBD1	TRBV5-5	TRBJ2-5	TGTGCCAGCAGCTTGGGACAGGGGAAGACCCAGTACTTC	CASSLGQGKTQYF
.	.	TRBV4-3	TRBJ2-3	TGCGCCAGCAGAACGACATATACCACAGATACGCAGTATTTT	CASRTTYTTDTQYF
.	TRBD2	TRBV5-1	TRBJ2-7	TGCGCCAGCAGCTTGGCCGGGGTGACTAGCGGTAACGAGCAGTACTTC	CASSLAGVTSGNEQYF
few	TRBD2	TRBV9	TRBJ2-2	TGTGCCAGCAGCGCCATTGGGAGGGGAACCGGGGAGCTGTTTTTT	CASSAIGRGTGELFF
.	.	TRBV2	TRBJ1-2	TGTGCCAGCAGTGTTCTGGGGGCGGAAGGCTACACCTTC	CASSVLGAEGYTF
.	.	TRBV18	TRBJ1-1	TGTGCCAGCCTTGAGGAGGGAACGGTTTTCTTT	CASLEEGTVFF
.	TRBD1	TRBV18	TRBJ1-5	TGTGCCAGCTCCCCAGACAGGGATCAGCCCCAGCATTTT	CASSPDRDQPQHF
once	.	TRBV18	TRBJ2-1	TGTGCCAGCTCACCGATACGGACAGACAATGAGCAGTTCTTC	CASSPIRTDNEQFF
.	TRBD2	TRBV5-6	TRBJ2-3	TGTGCCAGCAGCCAAAGCGGGACCTTTGGGTCCACAGATACGCAGTATTTT	CASSQSGTFGSTDTQYF
.	TRBD2	TRBV4-3	TRBJ2-2	TGCGCCAGCAGCCCAACAACCAGCGGGGGGGCCACCGGGGAGCTGTTTTTT	CASSPTTSGGATGELFF
.	.	TRBV5-1	TRBJ1-4	TGCGCCAGCAGCTTGGGTACAGCCCCGTCAAATGAAAAACTGTTTTTT	CASSLGTAPSNEKLFF
.	.	TRBV7-2	TRBJ2-7	TGTGCCAGCAGCACCTACTACGAGCAGTACTTC	CASSTYYEQYF
.	TRBD1	TRBV28	TRBJ2-7	TGTGCCAGCAGTTCCGGACAGGTCTACGAGCAGTACTTC	CASSSGQVYEQYF
.	.	TRBV5-4	TRBJ2-3	TGTGCCAGCAGGGAGACTAGCACAGATACGCAGTATTTT	CASRETSTDTQYF
.	TRBD1	TRBV10-3	TRBJ1-5	TGTGCCATCAGTGACCAACCCGGGACAGGGGGCCGGTGGGGCAATCAGCCCCAGCATTTT	CAISDQPGTGGRWGNQPQHF
.	TRBD1	TRBV19	TRBJ2-3	TGTGCCAGTAGTCTCCAGGGGGCCTTGTCAGATACGCAGTATTTT	CASSLQGALSDTQYF
.	TRBD1	TRBV2	TRBJ2-7	TGTGCCACTAACGGACAGGGGTTCAACGAGCAGTACTTC	CATNGQGFNEQYF
.	TRBD1	TRBV6-1	TRBJ1-2	TGTGCCAGCAGTGAAAGGGACAGGGGGGGCTACACCTTC	CASSERDRGGYTF
.	TRBD1	TRBV18	TRBJ1-2	TGTGCCAGCTCACCGGACAGGGCGAACTATGGCTACACCTTC	CASSPDRANYGYTF
.	.	TRBV7-2	TRBJ1-6	TGTGCCAGCAGCTTAATACGGTCTTATCGCAATTCACCCCTCCACTTT	CASSLIRSYRNSPLHF
.	TRBD1	TRBV6-5	TRBJ2-7	TGTGCCAGCAGTTCCGGGACAGGGGGATTTGAGCAGTACTTC	CASSSGTGGFEQYF
.	.	TRBV7-7	TRBJ1-3	TGTGCCAGCAGCTCGGCTCCGGGCTCTGGAAACACCATATATTTT	CASSSAPGSGNTIYF
.	TRBD1	TRBV6-2/TRBV6-3	TRBJ1-2	TGTGCCAGCAGTTATCAGGGGGCGCACTATGGCTACACCTTC	CASSYQGAHYGYTF
.	.	TRBV19	TRBJ2-7	TGTGCCAGTAGTACCCGACAGGTCTTAGACGAGCAGTACTTC	CASSTRQVLDEQYF
.	.	TRBV5-5	TRBJ1-6	TGTGCCAGCAGCTTGGAAGTGGCTGCCTCACCCCTCCACTTT	CASSLEVAASPLHF
.	.	TRBV28	TRBJ2-7	TGTGCCAGCAGTTGGAGAGGGCTCAATTTCGAGCAGTACTTC	CASSWRGLNFEQYF
.	TRBD1	TRBV7-9	TRBJ1-2	TGTGCCAGCAGCTCTACCGGGGACAGATTAGACACCTTC	CASSSTGDRLDTF
.	.	TRBV3-1/TRBV3-2	TRBJ1-1	TGTGCCAGCAGCCAAGATTTGAACAGAATGAACACTGAAGCTTTCTTT	CASSQDLNRMNTEAFF
.	.	TRBV4-2	TRBJ1-5	TGTGCCAGCAGCCAAGATTTCGGGAGGGGATTAATTGGTGATAGCAATCAGCCCCAGCATTTT	CASSQDFGRGLIGDSNQPQHF
.	TRBD2	TRBV7-2	TRBJ2-7	TGTGCCAGCAGCTTACAGCGGGGGTTCTCCTACGAGCAGTACTTC	CASSLQRGFSYEQYF
.	TRBD2	TRBV9	TRBJ2-1	TGTGCCAGCAGCGTTAGCGGGGGGCCCTACAATGAGCAGTTCTTC	CASSVSGGPYNEQFF
.	TRBD2	TRBV7-9	TRBJ2-7	TGTGCCAGCAGCTCACCGGGACTAGCGGTCTACGAGCAGTACTTC	CASSSPGLAVYEQYF
.	.	TRBV5-1	TRBJ2-2	TGCGCCAGCAGCTTGAATCTCCTCGCGAGCGGGGAGCTGTTTTTT	CASSLNLLASGELFF
.	.	TRBV7-8	TRBJ2-7	TGTGCCAGCAGCTTAGGCGGGTTCTCCTACGAGCAGTACTTC	CASSLGGFSYEQYF
.	TRBD1	TRBV9	TRBJ1-6	TGTGCCAGCAGCGTAGAGGGGGCTCATTCACCCCTCCACTTT	CASSVEGAHSPLHF
.	TRBD1	TRBV18	TRBJ2-3	TGTGCCAGCTCACCAAACAGGGGAAATACGCAGTATTTT	CASSPNRGNTQYF
.	.	TRBV5-1	TRBJ2-5	TGCGCCAGCTCTTCCCGTGGGAGCCGCCAAGAGACCCAGTACTTC	CASSSRGSRQETQYF
.	.	TRBV19	TRBJ2-3	TGTGCCAGTAAGGACAGAAGCACAGATACGCAGTATTTT	CASKDRSTDTQYF
.	TRBD2	TRBV28	TRBJ2-1	TGTGCCAGCAGTTTAAGGCGGGGGGACCACTACAATGAGCAGTTCTTC	CASSLRRGDHYNEQFF
.	.	TRBV5-6	TRBJ2-2	TGTGCCAGCAGCGGGCAAACAGGAACCGGGGAGCTGTTTTTT	CASSGQTGTGELFF